This T cell receptor beta chain was captured in a study of shared clonotypes between healthy human individuals. On the study more broadly: CD4 naive and CD4 memory each took three plates per donor, while CD8 naive took two and CD8 memory one. Study conclusions and caveats: Though the depth was large, rarefaction showed that sorted-subset sequencing was incomplete.

This table comes from immunoSEQ multiplex PCR, and its TCRdb copy is limited to in-frame clones, with some not included. There are about 2.1 million clones in the sample; 85% to 95% occur only once, and about 1.7% lies in the top ten. With respect to this clone: Antigen specificity is unknown.

V was trimmed by 4 bases and J by 3 bases, leaving 17 bases between them. This CDR3 is built from 15 residues. The V gene's germline CDR1 is SGHDT and CDR2 YYEEEE. Selected positively for CCR7 and CD45RO-negative, naive CD8 cells excluded terminally differentiated effector memory CD45RA+ cells. The source of this sequence is a man aged 18 to 35 in good health. Some clones in this sample may be carry-over from other donors' samples. The sequencing sample was made of naive CD8+ T cells from PBMCs. The chain combines TRBV5-6 with TRBJ2-7, with a tentative D call TRBD1 (6 bases). CDR3 region: CASSLDNRVGYEQYF. The DNA for the CDR3 is TGTGCCAGCAGCCTTGATAACAGGGTCGGCTACGAGCAGTACTTC.